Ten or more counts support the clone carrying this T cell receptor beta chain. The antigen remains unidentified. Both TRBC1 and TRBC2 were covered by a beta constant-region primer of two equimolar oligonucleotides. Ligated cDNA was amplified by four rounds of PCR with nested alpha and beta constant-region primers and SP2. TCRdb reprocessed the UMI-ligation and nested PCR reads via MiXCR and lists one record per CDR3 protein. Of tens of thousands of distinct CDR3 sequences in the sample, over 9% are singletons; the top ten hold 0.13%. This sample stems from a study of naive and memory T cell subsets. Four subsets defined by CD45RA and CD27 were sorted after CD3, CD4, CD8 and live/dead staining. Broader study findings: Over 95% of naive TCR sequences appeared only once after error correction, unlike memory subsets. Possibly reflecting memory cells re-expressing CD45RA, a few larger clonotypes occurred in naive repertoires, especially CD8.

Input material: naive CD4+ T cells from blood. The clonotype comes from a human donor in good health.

The CDR3 is CASSPDTGETQYF. CDR3 coding DNA: TGTGCCAGCAGCCCCGACACCGGAGAGACCCAGTACTTC. This chain links TRBV11-2 with TRBJ2-5, with D uncertain. V lost 5 bases and J lost 4, with 11 bases in between. CDR3 length: 13 residues. Germline lookup yields CDR1 SGHAT and CDR2 FQNNGV.